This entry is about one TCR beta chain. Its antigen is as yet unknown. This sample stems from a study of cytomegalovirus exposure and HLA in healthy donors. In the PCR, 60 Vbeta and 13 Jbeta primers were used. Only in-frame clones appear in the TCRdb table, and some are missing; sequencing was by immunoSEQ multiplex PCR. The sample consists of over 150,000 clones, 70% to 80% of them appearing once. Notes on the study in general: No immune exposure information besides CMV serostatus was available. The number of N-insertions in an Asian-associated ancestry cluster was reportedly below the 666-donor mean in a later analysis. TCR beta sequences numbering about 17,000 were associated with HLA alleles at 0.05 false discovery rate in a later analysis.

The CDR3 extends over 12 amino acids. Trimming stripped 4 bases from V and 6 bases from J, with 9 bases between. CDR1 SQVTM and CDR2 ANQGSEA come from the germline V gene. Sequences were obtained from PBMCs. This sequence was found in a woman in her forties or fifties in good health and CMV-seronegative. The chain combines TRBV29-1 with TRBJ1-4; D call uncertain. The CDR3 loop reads CSVGSLDEKLFF. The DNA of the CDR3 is TGCAGCGTTGGCAGTCTGGATGAAAAACTGTTTTTT.